This T cell receptor (beta chain) derives from a study of cytomegalovirus exposure and HLA in healthy donors. The PCR contained 60 Vbeta and 13 Jbeta primers. Assay: immunoSEQ multiplex PCR; the TCRdb copy retains only in-frame clones and omits some. The table shows about 160,000 clones, with around 80% occurring only once. Worth noting for this clone: Its specificity is not known.

Study-wide findings and caveats: Reportedly, diagnosis of cytomegalovirus status by the classifier showed high specificity and sensitivity.

CDR3 length: 17 amino acids. V lost 1 base and J lost 6; bases outside the gene matches: 6. The germline V gene has CDR1 SGHNT and CDR2 YYREEE (reference sequence). The source is a man aged 45 to 65 in good health and CMV-seropositive. Sequenced: PBMCs. V is TRBV5-4 and J is TRBJ2-1; TRBD2 matches 14 bases. DNA of the CDR3: TGTGCCAGCAGCTTGAAGGGACTAGCGGGAGTTGGCAATGAGCAGTTCTTC. Amino acids: CASSLKGLAGVGNEQFF.